The 21 T cell receptor beta chains below come from one sample, sequenced in a study of vaccination and CD4 T cells after COVID-19 (dated by TCRdb to between 2020 and 2023). The method was PCR. The reads were generated on an Illumina iSeq 100. TCRdb reworked the public reads: Q25 trimming with fastp, MiXCR clone assembly, productive beta chains retained. Duplicate CDR3 protein sequences are folded into a single record with the most common DNA and genes. Across this sample there are fewer than 25,000 distinct CDR3 sequences, with 45% to 65% seen only once. The biggest ten clones account for 0.8% to 1.2% of the sample. Source: CD4+ T cells from blood, taken before SARS-CoV-2 vaccination. The receptor set was obtained from a human donor who had recovered from COVID-19.

This chain connects TRBV6-5 to TRBJ2-1; 14 bases line up with TRBD2. CDR1 MNHEY and CDR2 SVGAGI come from the germline V gene. V trimming: 2 bases; J trimming: 3 bases; junction bases outside the gene matches: 9. This CDR3 is built from 19 residues. DNA for the CDR3: TGTGCCAGCAGTTACAGGACAGGGGGGACTAGCGGGAGCTACAATGAGCAGTTCTTC. Translating gives CASSYRTGGTSGSYNEQFF.

This clonotype has just a few counts. The chain recombines TRBV12-3 or TRBV12-4 with TRBJ2-1, with D unresolved. The CDR3 extends over 13 amino acids. Trimming removed 7 bases at V and 0 bases at J, with 7 bases between. CDR3 DNA sequence: TGTGCCAGCACTCCCAGCTCCTACAATGAGCAGTTCTTC. Its translation: CASTPSSYNEQFF.

V and J are TRBV9 and TRBJ1-5, with a tentative D call TRBD1 (6 bases). The V gene lost 3 bases and the J gene lost 0 bases, with 10 bases spanning the gap. This CDR3 region has 15 residues. Germline V gene data show CDR1 as SGDLS and CDR2 as YYNGEE. The CDR3 sequence: CASSGTVDSNQPQHF. The CDR3 DNA reads TGTGCCAGCAGCGGGACAGTTGATAGCAATCAGCCCCAGCATTTT.

The chain joins TRBV10-3 to TRBJ1-4; D is undetermined. Germline assignment: CDR1 ENHRY and CDR2 SYGVKD. The V gene lost 9 bases and the J gene lost 5 bases, with 25 bases spanning the gap. The CDR3 totals 17 residues. CDR3 region: CAMQRTGVEVGNEKLFF. The CDR3 nucleotides are TGTGCCATGCAAAGGACGGGAGTGGAGGTTGGAAATGAAAAACTGTTTTTT.

The chain couples TRBV24-1 to TRBJ2-5, with TRBD2 identical over 8 bases. Per germline, CDR1 KGHDR and CDR2 SFDVKD. Germline trimming cut 3 bases from V and 5 bases from J; bases unmatched to any gene: 13. The CDR3 totals 17 residues. The chain's CDR3 is CATSDTRRREGRETQYF. DNA for the CDR3: TGTGCCACCAGTGATACCAGGCGACGGGAGGGCCGGGAGACCCAGTACTTC.

This clonotype has just a few counts. DNA of the CDR3: TGTGCCAGCAGCACACAGTCTAGCGGGAGGGCTAATGAGCAGTTCTTC. This translates into CASSTQSSGRANEQFF. The chain combines TRBV7-3 with TRBJ2-1; the match to TRBD2 covers 12 bases. The germline V gene has CDR1 SGHTA and CDR2 FQGTGA. The length of the CDR3 is 16 residues. V was clipped by 5 bases and J by 7 bases; unmatched bases: 9.

This chain uses TRBV20-1 with TRBJ2-5; no clear D gene. This CDR3 has 12 amino acids. V shed 5 bases and J shed 2 bases, with 9 bases lying between them. Germline V CDR1 and CDR2: DFQATT, SNEGSKA (reference sequence). The CDR3, as DNA: TGCAGTGCTGGCCGACTGCAAGAGACCCAGTACTTC. Its protein is CSAGRLQETQYF.

V is TRBV27 and J is TRBJ2-6, with D uncertain. This CDR3 has 15 residues. Germline V gene lookup returns CDR1 MNHEY and CDR2 SMNVEV (reference sequence). V was shortened by 5 bases and J by 0 bases, with 8 bases between the two germline ends. This CDR3 is CASSLLFSGANVLTF. The CDR3 DNA reads as TGTGCCAGCAGTCTTTTGTTCTCTGGGGCCAACGTCCTGACTTTC. The full variable domain, its missing parts supplied by reference TRBV27 and TRBJ2-6, is EAQVTQNPRYLITVTGKKLTVTCSQNMNHEYMSWYRQDPGLGLRQIYYSMNVEVTDKGDVPEGYKVSRKEKRNFPLILESPSPNQTSLYFCASSLLFSGANVLTFGAGSRLTVL.

This chain joins TRBV5-4 and TRBJ2-5, with D possibly TRBD2 on 6 matching bases. The CDR3 consists of 13 residues. CDR1 is SGHNT, CDR2 YYREEE, per germline (reference sequence). Trimming took 4 bases from V and 0 from J, leaving 7 bases between them. The CDR3 nucleotides are TGTGCCAGCAGCCGGGACTACCAAGAGACCCAGTACTTC. Translation: CASSRDYQETQYF.

In its sample, this clonotype was seen a few times. V usage is TRBV7-2 and J usage is TRBJ2-5; D ambiguous. Deletions cut 5 bases from V and 2 bases from J, with 9 bases between. The CDR3 covers 13 residues. Germline V gives CDR1 SGHTA, CDR2 FQGNSA. The CDR3 spells CASSLKPQETQYF. For the CDR3, the DNA is TGTGCCAGCAGCCTAAAGCCACAAGAGACCCAGTACTTC. The complete variable domain, with remaining parts taken from reference TRBV7-2 and TRBJ2-5, reads GAGVSQSPSNKVTEKGKDVELRCDPISGHTALYWYRQSLGQGLEFLIYFQGNSAPDKSGLPSDRFSAERTGGSVSTLTIQRTQQEDSAVYLCASSLKPQETQYFGPGTRLLVL.

The chain couples TRBV19 to TRBJ2-7; D is possibly TRBD2 (5 bases). Per the germline V gene, CDR1 is LNHDA and CDR2 is SQIVND (reference sequence). V was pared by 4 bases and J by 0 bases, with 10 bases between. This CDR3 has 14 residues. The CDR3 region is CASSRERFSYEQYF. The CDR3 bases are TGTGCCAGTAGTAGAGAGCGGTTCTCCTACGAGCAGTACTTC.

This clonotype was detected a few times. The chain employs TRBV20-1 and TRBJ1-1; D not certain. Trimming took off 5 bases at V and 1 base at J, with 14 bases between the two ends. The germline V gene has CDR1 DFQATT and CDR2 SNEGSKA (reference sequence). The CDR3 has 14 amino acids. In DNA form, the CDR3 reads TGCAGTGCTGGAGGACGGAACCAGAACACTGAAGCTTTCTTT. Its translation is CSAGGRNQNTEAFF.

This chain links TRBV28 with TRBJ2-5, with TRBD2 matching over 10 bases. The trim removed 2 bases at V and 4 bases at J, leaving 7 bases unmatched. The V gene's germline CDR1 is MDHEN and CDR2 SYDVKM. The CDR3 has 16 amino acids. CDR3 residues: CASSLIASGRGETQYF. In DNA, the CDR3 is TGTGCCAGCAGTTTAATAGCTAGCGGGAGAGGAGAGACCCAGTACTTC.

V gene TRBV6-1 combines with J gene TRBJ1-2, with 8 bases identical to TRBD1. This CDR3 is built from 13 residues. CDR1 is MNHNS, CDR2 SASEGT, per germline. J lost 4 bases, V lost 5 bases, and 3 bases had no gene match. The CDR3 here is CASSPQGGYGYTF. CDR3 DNA sequence: TGTGCCAGCAGTCCACAGGGGGGCTATGGCTACACCTTC.

This clonotype was detected only a few times. The V gene is TRBV6-1, the J gene TRBJ2-1, with 13 bases aligning to TRBD2. CDR1 is MNHNS and CDR2 is SASEGT in the germline V gene. The CDR3 extends over 15 amino acids. V lost 5 bases to trimming and J lost 9 bases; unmatched junction nucleotides: 7. The CDR3 loop is CASSNGLAGDSEQFF. The DNA for the CDR3 is TGTGCCAGCAGTAACGGACTAGCGGGAGATAGTGAGCAGTTCTTC.

The chain joins TRBV7-8 to TRBJ2-7, with TRBD2 as a possible D gene (5 bases). The CDR3 totals 17 residues. V lost 4 bases and J lost 0, with 19 bases in between. CDR1 and CDR2 from the germline V gene are SGHVS and FQNEAQ. In nucleotides, the CDR3 is TGTGCCAGCAGCTATTCGGGATGGGTGGCGAGCTCCTACGAGCAGTACTTC. Encoded protein: CASSYSGWVASSYEQYF.

This clonotype was counted a few times. Here the CDR3 DNA reads TGTGCCAGCAGCCAGGGGGGCTCCTACAATGAGCAGTTCTTC. Amino acids: CASSQGGSYNEQFF. The gene calls are TRBV7-6 and TRBJ2-1, with D possibly TRBD1 on 7 matching bases. In germline, CDR1 is SGHVS, CDR2 FNYEAQ. The CDR3 totals 14 residues. Trimming pared 5 bases from V and 0 bases from J, leaving 8 bases between.

This clonotype was observed a few times. The V and J genes are TRBV20-1 and TRBJ2-3; D unresolved. The CDR3 runs to 13 residues. V lost 2 bases to trimming and J lost 2 bases, with 8 bases between them. CDR1 and CDR2 (germline): DFQATT, SNEGSKA (reference sequence). CDR3 nucleotide sequence: TGCAGTGCTAGAACCTTACTCACAGATACGCAGTATTTT. Its protein product is CSARTLLTDTQYF.

This clonotype came up once. V usage is TRBV19 and J usage is TRBJ2-5; tentative D call: TRBD1 (5 bases). The CDR3 consists of 14 residues. Between the trimmed V and J ends, which lost 9 bases and 0 bases, there was a span of 14 bases. Germline V gene lookup returns CDR1 LNHDA and CDR2 SQIVND (reference sequence). The CDR3 DNA follows: TGTGCCAGCAAGCTGAGGACAAACCAAGAGACCCAGTACTTC. This gives the protein CASKLRTNQETQYF.

The chain joins TRBV20-1 to TRBJ2-5; 7 positions match TRBD2. Germline loops: CDR1 DFQATT, CDR2 SNEGSKA (reference sequence). The junction had 4 bases not matched to a gene; V was cut back by 2 bases and J by 4 bases. This CDR3 has 13 amino acids. CDR3 amino acids: CSARKREGETQYF. CDR3 coding DNA: TGCAGTGCTAGAAAGCGGGAAGGAGAGACCCAGTACTTC.

This chain's CDR3 is CSAHPAGLPSGNTIYF. In nucleotides, the CDR3 is TGCAGTGCCCACCCAGCGGGACTTCCCTCTGGAAACACCATATATTTT. The chain joins TRBV20-1 to TRBJ1-3; D possibly corresponds to TRBD1 (5 bases). The CDR3 consists of 16 residues. V was shortened by 6 bases and J by 0 bases, with 18 bases between the two germline ends. Germline CDR1 reads DFQATT; CDR2 reads SNEGSKA (reference sequence).